Below are 8 T cell receptor beta chains sequenced from a single sample in a study of blood T cells in healthy people across ages. With a J-beta primer mix and a sample-barcoded 5' primer, a second PCR ran roughly 6 to 11 cycles. Using its own MiXCR run on the 5' RACE reads, TCRdb lists one record per CDR3 protein. The sample carries 1,300,000 or so distinct CDR3 sequences, approximately 59% recorded once. Sequencing was performed on blood. The receptors originated from a man between 18 and 29 years old in good health.

This clonotype was seen more than once but under ten times. V is TRBV28 and J is TRBJ2-5; 7 bases fit TRBD2. The CDR3 contains 13 residues. Trimming cost V 8 bases and J 7 bases; bases outside gene matches: 10. Germline V gene lookup returns CDR1 MDHEN and CDR2 SYDVKM. CDR3 in DNA: TGTGCCAGCCGCCTCGGGAGGTTAGGGACCCAGTACTTC. It specifies CASRLGRLGTQYF.

This chain links TRBV20-1 with TRBJ2-1; maybe TRBD2 (6 bases). With 4 bases removed from V and 8 bases from J, the gap between germline ends came to 18 bases. The germline CDR1 and CDR2 sequences are DFQATT and SNEGSKA (reference sequence). The CDR3 totals 14 residues. In DNA, the CDR3 is TGCAGTGCTAAGCGGGTGAACCCTTGGGATGAGCAGTTCTTC. Translated: CSAKRVNPWDEQFF.

This clonotype has just one count. The V and J genes are TRBV6-5 and TRBJ2-2; D possibly uses TRBD1 or TRBD2 (5 bases each). Deletions cut 4 bases from V and 0 bases from J, with 15 bases between. Looked up from germline, CDR1 is MNHEY and CDR2 is SVGAGI. This CDR3 is built from 17 residues. The CDR3 sequence is CASSSGTPISNTGELFF. For the CDR3, the DNA is TGTGCCAGCAGTTCCGGGACCCCCATCTCGAACACCGGGGAGCTGTTTTTT.

Here the CDR3 reads CASSFGGYGANVLTF. CDR3 nucleotide sequence: TGCGCCAGCAGCTTTGGAGGGTACGGGGCCAACGTCCTGACTTTC. J is TRBJ2-6 and V is TRBV5-1; D might be TRBD2 (6 bases). V gave up 2 bases and J gave up 4 bases, with 10 bases separating them. Germline-derived CDR1 and CDR2 are SGHRS and YFSETQ. The CDR3 covers 15 residues.

The chain links TRBV20-1 to TRBJ2-4, with 11 bases lining up with TRBD2. The end of the DNA fits TRBJ2-7 better, so the J call may be wrong. CDR1 and CDR2 from the germline V gene are DFQATT and SNEGSKA (reference sequence). The CDR3 has 13 residues. CDR3 sequence: CSATLAGAYEQYF. The DNA for the CDR3 is TGCAGTGCAACACTAGCGGGAGCATACGAGCAGTACTTC.

Worth noting for this clonotype: A much larger clone sits a single nucleotide away, making a read error possible. This sequence joins TRBV7-2 and TRBJ1-1; D is perhaps TRBD1 (6 bases). Germline CDR1 and CDR2: SGHTA and FQGNSA. This CDR3 has 14 residues. Trimming took 4 bases from V and 4 from J, leaving 13 bases between them. Here the CDR3 reads CASSSLGAGTEAFF. CDR3 DNA sequence: TGTGCCAGCAGCTCCCTGGGGGCCGGCACTGAAGCTTTCTTT.

This clonotype was recorded a few times. The chain combines TRBV2 with TRBJ2-1, with D perhaps TRBD2 (7 bases). The CDR3 runs 10 residues. CDR1 is SNHLY and CDR2 is FYNNEI in the germline V gene. CDR3 region: CAAWGGQQFF. The CDR3 DNA reads as TGTGCTGCTTGGGGGGGGCAGCAGTTCTTC.

There are a few counts of this clonotype. The rearrangement links TRBV6-6 to TRBJ2-5; D is unresolved. Germline assignment: CDR1 MNHNY and CDR2 SVGAGI (reference sequence). Trimming stripped 2 bases from V and 5 bases from J, with 6 bases between. The length of the CDR3 is 12 residues. The CDR3 DNA reads TGTGCCAGCAGTTACCGGATGGAGACCCAGTACTTC. Translating gives CASSYRMETQYF.